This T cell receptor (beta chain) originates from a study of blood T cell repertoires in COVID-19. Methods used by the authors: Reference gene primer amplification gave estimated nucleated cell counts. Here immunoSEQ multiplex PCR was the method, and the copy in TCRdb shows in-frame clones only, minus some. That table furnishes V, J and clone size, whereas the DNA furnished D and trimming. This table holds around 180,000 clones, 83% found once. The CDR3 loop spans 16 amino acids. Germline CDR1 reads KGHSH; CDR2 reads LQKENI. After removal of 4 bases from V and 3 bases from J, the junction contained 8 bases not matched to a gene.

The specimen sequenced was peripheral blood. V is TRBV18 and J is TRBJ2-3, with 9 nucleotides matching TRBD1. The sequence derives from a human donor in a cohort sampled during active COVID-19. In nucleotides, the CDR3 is TGTGCCAGCTCACGGGACAGGGCTACGCTGACAGATACGCAGTATTTT. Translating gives CASSRDRATLTDTQYF.